These T cell receptor beta chains were read from a single sample in a study of cytomegalovirus exposure and HLA in healthy donors. Clones were read by immunoSEQ multiplex PCR, and TCRdb kept only the in-frame ones, dropping some. Among about 160,000 clones listed, 70% to 80% were seen once. Material: PBMCs. These TCRs come from a man aged 30 to 45 in good health and CMV-seropositive. The CDR3 runs from the conserved cysteine through the conserved F or W. The D gene is left open where the match is weak. Expanded clones get a size class; other rows say once, few or many, or leave the size out.

J: TRBJ2-2; size: -; V: TRBV2; D: -; DNA: TGTGCCAGCAGTGAGCGCGGGCGCCGGAACACCGGGGAGCTGTTTTTT; CDR3: CASSERGRRNTGELFF
J: TRBJ1-3; size: -; V: TRBV30; D: TRBD1; DNA: TGTGCCTGGATCACAGGGGCTGGAAACACCATATATTTT; CDR3: CAWITGAGNTIYF
J: TRBJ2-7; size: few; V: TRBV27; D: -; DNA: TGTGCCAGCAGTTTCCTCCCTGGGCAGTCCTACGAGCAGTACTTC; CDR3: CASSFLPGQSYEQYF
J: TRBJ2-3; size: -; V: TRBV7-9; D: TRBD1; DNA: TGTGCCAGTGACAGGGGTAGCACAGATACGCAGTATTTT; CDR3: CASDRGSTDTQYF
J: TRBJ1-2; size: -; V: TRBV30; D: TRBD1; DNA: TGTGCCTGGAGTGTAAAGGGGGCAGGTGGCTACACCTTC; CDR3: CAWSVKGAGGYTF
J: TRBJ2-7; size: -; V: TRBV18; D: -; DNA: TGTGCCAGCTCACCAACCGGGGTCTCCTACGAGCAGTACTTC; CDR3: CASSPTGVSYEQYF
J: TRBJ2-7; size: -; V: TRBV6-1; D: -; DNA: TGTGCCAGCAGTGAACAAGGGGTGGGGCGCAGGTACGAGCAGTACTTC; CDR3: CASSEQGVGRRYEQYF
J: TRBJ1-4; size: -; V: TRBV9; D: -; DNA: TGTGCCAGCAGCAAGGCCCGGGCTAATGAAAAACTGTTTTTT; CDR3: CASSKARANEKLFF
J: TRBJ2-3; size: -; V: TRBV11-2; D: TRBD2; DNA: TGTGCCAGCAGCTTAGCGGCGGGACTAGCGGGGTTCGATACGCAGTATTTT; CDR3: CASSLAAGLAGFDTQYF
J: TRBJ2-7; size: -; V: TRBV5-4; D: -; DNA: TGTGCCAGCAGCGTCTCGGGGGTTGAGCAGTACTTC; CDR3: CASSVSGVEQYF
J: TRBJ1-2; size: -; V: TRBV23-1; D: -; DNA: TGCGCCAGCAGTCCAGGCGAGAATTCCAACTATGGCTACACCTTC; CDR3: CASSPGENSNYGYTF
J: TRBJ2-1; size: once; V: TRBV10-3; D: TRBD1; DNA: TGTGCCATCAGTGAGTCAGGGACAGGGTTTAGTGAGCAGTTCTTC; CDR3: CAISESGTGFSEQFF
J: TRBJ2-3; size: -; V: TRBV9; D: TRBD2; DNA: TGTGCCAGCAGGAAGCCTAGCGGGGGGGGCACAGATACGCAGTATTTT; CDR3: CASRKPSGGGTDTQYF
J: TRBJ2-7; size: -; V: TRBV5-1; D: -; DNA: TGCGCCAGCAGCCTCGGACAATCCTCCTACGAGCAGTACTTC; CDR3: CASSLGQSSYEQYF
J: TRBJ1-4; size: -; V: TRBV9; D: -; DNA: TGTGCCAGCAGCGTAGGGGCTCCAGCAACTAATGAAAAACTGTTTTTT; CDR3: CASSVGAPATNEKLFF
J: TRBJ2-3; size: -; V: TRBV6-5; D: TRBD2; DNA: TGTGCCAGCAGTCGCTCTAGCGGGGGGAATACGCAGTATTTT; CDR3: CASSRSSGGNTQYF
J: TRBJ2-5; size: -; V: TRBV6-1; D: TRBD2; DNA: TGTGCCAGCAGGTTTAGCGGGGGGCAAGAGACCCAGTACTTC; CDR3: CASRFSGGQETQYF